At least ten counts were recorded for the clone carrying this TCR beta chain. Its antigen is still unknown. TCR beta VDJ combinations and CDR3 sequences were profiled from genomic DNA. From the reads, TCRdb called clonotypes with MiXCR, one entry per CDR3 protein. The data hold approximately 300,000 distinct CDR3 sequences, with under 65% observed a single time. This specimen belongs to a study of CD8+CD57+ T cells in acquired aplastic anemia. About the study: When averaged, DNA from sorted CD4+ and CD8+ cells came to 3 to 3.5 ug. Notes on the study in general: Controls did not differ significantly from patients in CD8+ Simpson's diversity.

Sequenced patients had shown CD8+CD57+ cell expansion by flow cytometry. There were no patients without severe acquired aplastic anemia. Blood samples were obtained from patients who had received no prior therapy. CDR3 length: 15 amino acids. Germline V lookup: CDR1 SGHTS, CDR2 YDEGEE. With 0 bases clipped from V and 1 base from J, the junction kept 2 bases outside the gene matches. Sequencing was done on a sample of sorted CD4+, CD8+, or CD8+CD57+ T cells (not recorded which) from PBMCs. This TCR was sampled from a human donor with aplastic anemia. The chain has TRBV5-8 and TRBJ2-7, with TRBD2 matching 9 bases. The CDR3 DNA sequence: TGTGCCAGCAGCTTGGGTAGCGGGAGATCCTACGAGCAGTACTTC. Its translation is CASSLGSGRSYEQYF.